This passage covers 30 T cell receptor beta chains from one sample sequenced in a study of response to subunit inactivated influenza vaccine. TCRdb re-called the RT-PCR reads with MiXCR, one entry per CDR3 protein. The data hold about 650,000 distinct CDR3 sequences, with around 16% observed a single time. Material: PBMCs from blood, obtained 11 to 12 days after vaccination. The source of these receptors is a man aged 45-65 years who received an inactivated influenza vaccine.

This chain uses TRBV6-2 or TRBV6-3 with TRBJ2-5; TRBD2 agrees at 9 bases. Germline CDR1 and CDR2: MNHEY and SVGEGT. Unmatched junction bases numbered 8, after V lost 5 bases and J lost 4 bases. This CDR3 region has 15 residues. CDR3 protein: CASSPRGSGGETQYF. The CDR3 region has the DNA TGTGCCAGCAGTCCCCGGGGTAGCGGGGGAGAGACCCAGTACTTC.

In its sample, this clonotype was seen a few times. The CDR3 nucleotides are TGCGCCAGCAGCCCCCTAGGGACGCAGTTGAGGAACGAGCAGTACTTC. Protein: CASSPLGTQLRNEQYF. The J gene is TRBJ2-7, the V gene TRBV4-1; perhaps D is TRBD1 or TRBD2 (5 bases each). Germline V CDR1 and CDR2: MGHRA, YSYEKL. Trimming removed 4 bases at V and 5 bases at J, with 21 bases between. The CDR3 spans 16 residues.

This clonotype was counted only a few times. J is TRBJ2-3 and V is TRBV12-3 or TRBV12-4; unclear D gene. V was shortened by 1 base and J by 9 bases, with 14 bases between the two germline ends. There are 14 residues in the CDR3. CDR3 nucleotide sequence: TGTGCCAGCAGTTTAGGGGAAGCACGTAAGACGCAGTATTTT. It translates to CASSLGEARKTQYF.

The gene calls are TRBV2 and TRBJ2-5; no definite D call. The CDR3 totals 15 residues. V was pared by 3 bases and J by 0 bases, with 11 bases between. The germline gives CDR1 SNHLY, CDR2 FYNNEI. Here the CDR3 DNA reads TGTGCCAGCAGTGATTCCGGACGGGACCAAGAGACCCAGTACTTC. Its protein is CASSDSGRDQETQYF. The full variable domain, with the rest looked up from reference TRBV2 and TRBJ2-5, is EPEVTQTPSHQVTQMGQEVILRCVPISNHLYFYWYRQILGQKVEFLVSFYNNEISEKSEIFDDQFSVERPDGSNFTLKIRSTKLEDSAMYFCASSDSGRDQETQYFGPGTRLLVL.

This chain's CDR3 is CATRQGDSPLHF. The CDR3 bases are TGTGCCACCCGACAGGGGGATTCACCCCTCCACTTT. V usage is TRBV19 and J usage is TRBJ1-6; TRBD1 aligns across 9 bases. CDR1 is LNHDA, CDR2 SQIVND, per germline (reference sequence). V dropped 10 bases and J dropped 8; count of bases not matched to a gene: 3. The length of the CDR3 is 12 residues.

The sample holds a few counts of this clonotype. CDR3 coding DNA: TGCAGTGCTACCAGTTTGCCGGGACTAGCGGGAGATACGCAGTATTTT. This sequence encodes CSATSLPGLAGDTQYF. V usage is TRBV20-1 and J usage is TRBJ2-3; 12 nucleotides line up with TRBD2. The trim removed 4 bases at V and 5 bases at J, leaving 10 bases unmatched. This CDR3 has 16 residues. Germline CDR1 DFQATT, CDR2 SNEGSKA (reference sequence).

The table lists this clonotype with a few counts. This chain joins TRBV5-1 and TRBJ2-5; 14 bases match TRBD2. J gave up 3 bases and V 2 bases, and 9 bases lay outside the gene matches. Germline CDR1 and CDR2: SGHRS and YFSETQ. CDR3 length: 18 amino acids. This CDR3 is CASSFTIGTSGGKETQYF. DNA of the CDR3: TGCGCCAGCAGCTTTACTATCGGGACTAGCGGGGGCAAAGAGACCCAGTACTTC.

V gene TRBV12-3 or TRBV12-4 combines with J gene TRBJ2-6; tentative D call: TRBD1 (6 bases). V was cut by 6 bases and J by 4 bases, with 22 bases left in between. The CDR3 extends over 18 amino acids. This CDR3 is CASSSQPTGTLGANVLTF. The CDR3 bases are TGTGCCAGCAGCTCACAACCGACAGGTACTCTGGGGGCCAACGTCCTGACTTTC.

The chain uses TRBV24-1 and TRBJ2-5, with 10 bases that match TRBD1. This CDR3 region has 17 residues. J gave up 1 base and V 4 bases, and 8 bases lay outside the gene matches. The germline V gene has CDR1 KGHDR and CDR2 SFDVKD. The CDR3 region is CATSDWDGQGVQETQYF. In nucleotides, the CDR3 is TGTGCCACCAGTGACTGGGACGGACAGGGGGTCCAAGAGACCCAGTACTTC.

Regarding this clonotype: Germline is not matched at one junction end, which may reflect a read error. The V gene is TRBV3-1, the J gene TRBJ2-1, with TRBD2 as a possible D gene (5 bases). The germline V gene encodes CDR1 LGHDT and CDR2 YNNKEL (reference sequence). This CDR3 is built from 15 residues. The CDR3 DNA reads TGTGCCAGCTGCCAAGTTAGCGCCGGATACAATGAGCAGTTCTTC. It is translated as CASCQVSAGYNEQFF.

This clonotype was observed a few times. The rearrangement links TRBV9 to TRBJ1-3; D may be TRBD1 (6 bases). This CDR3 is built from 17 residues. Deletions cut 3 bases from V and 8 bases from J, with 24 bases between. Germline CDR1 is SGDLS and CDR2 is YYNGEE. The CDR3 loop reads CASSEGQLRVKLDTIYF. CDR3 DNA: TGTGCCAGCAGCGAAGGACAGTTAAGGGTGAAGTTGGACACCATATATTTT.

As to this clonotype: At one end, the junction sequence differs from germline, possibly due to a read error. The CDR3, as DNA: TGTGCTAGCAGCCCCGGGACAGATTCACCCCTCCACTTT. It encodes CASSPGTDSPLHF. The genes are TRBV7-7 and TRBJ1-6; 7 bases map to TRBD1. The germline V gene has CDR1 SSHAT and CDR2 FNYEAQ (reference sequence). The CDR3 sequence is 13 residues long.

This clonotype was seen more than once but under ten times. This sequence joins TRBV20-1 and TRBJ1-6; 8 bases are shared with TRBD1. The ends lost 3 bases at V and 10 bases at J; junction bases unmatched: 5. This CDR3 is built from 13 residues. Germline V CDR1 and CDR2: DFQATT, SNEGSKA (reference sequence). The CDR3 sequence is CSARETGESPLHF. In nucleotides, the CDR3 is TGCAGTGCTAGGGAGACAGGGGAATCACCCCTCCACTTT.

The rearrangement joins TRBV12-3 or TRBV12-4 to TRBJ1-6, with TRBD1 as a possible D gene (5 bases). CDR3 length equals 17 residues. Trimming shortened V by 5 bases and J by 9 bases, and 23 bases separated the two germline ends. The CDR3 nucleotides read TGTGCCAGCAGTCCCCACCCCACCGGGACTAGGGGTTCACCCCTCCACTTT. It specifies CASSPHPTGTRGSPLHF.

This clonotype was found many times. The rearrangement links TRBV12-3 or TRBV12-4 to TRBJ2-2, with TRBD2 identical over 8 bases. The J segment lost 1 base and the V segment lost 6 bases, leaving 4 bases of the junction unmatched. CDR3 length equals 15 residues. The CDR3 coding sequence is TGTGCCAGCAGCTCCGGGACTAGGAACACCGGGGAGCTGTTTTTT. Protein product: CASSSGTRNTGELFF.

The DNA of the CDR3 is TGTGCCAGCAGCTTGGGTTCCATGGGGGGCAATGAGCAGTTCTTC. Amino acids: CASSLGSMGGNEQFF. The chain employs TRBV7-6 and TRBJ2-1; perhaps TRBD2 as D (6 bases). Trimming shortened V by 3 bases and J by 6 bases, and 15 bases separated the two germline ends. The CDR3 is made up of 15 amino acids. Germline assignment: CDR1 SGHVS and CDR2 FNYEAQ.

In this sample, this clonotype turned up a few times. The CDR3 DNA sequence: TGTGCCAGCTCACCACCGGACAGCTCTGGAAACACCATATATTTT. Translating gives CASSPPDSSGNTIYF. This rearrangement joins TRBV18 to TRBJ1-3; TRBD1 might be the D (6 bases). Germline loops: CDR1 KGHSH, CDR2 LQKENI. This CDR3 has 15 residues. V lost 0 bases to trimming and J lost 0 bases, with 6 bases between them.

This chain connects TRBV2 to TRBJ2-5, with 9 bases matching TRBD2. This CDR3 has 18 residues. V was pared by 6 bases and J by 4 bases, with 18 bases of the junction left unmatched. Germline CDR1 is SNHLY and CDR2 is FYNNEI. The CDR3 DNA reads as TGTGCCAGCAGCCTATTTCGCGGGGGGGCCGAGAAGCGAGAGACCCAGTACTTC. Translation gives CASSLFRGGAEKRETQYF.

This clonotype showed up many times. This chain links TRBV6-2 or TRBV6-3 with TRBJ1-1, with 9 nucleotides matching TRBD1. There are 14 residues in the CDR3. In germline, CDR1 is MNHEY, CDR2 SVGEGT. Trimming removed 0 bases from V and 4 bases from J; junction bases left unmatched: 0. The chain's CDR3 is CASSYSTGGTEAFF. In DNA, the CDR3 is TGTGCCAGCAGTTACTCGACAGGGGGCACTGAAGCTTTCTTT.

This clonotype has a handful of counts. As DNA, the CDR3 is TGTGCCACCAGTGACATCGGACAGGGGGCAGGTGGCTACACCTTC. Translated, it gives CATSDIGQGAGGYTF. The chain uses TRBV24-1 and TRBJ1-2; TRBD1 matches at 11 bases. The trim removed 4 bases at V and 7 bases at J, leaving 7 bases unmatched. CDR1 is KGHDR, CDR2 SFDVKD, per germline. The CDR3 loop spans 15 amino acids.

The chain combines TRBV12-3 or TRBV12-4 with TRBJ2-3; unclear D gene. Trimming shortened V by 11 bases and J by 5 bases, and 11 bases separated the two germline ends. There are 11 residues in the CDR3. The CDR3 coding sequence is TGTGCCTCCCGACGACTAGATACGCAGTATTTT. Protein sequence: CASRRLDTQYF.

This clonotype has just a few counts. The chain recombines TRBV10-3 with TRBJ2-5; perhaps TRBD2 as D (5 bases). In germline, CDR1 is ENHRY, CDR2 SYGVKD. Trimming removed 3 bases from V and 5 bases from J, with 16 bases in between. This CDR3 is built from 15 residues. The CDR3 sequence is CAISEGGLRRETQYF. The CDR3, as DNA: TGTGCCATCAGTGAAGGAGGACTCCGCCGTGAGACCCAGTACTTC.

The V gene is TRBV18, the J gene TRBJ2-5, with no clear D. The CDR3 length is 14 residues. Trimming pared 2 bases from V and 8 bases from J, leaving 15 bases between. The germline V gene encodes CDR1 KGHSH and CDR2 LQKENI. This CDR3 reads CASSPKVSEDTQYF. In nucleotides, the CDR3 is TGTGCCAGCTCACCAAAGGTCTCAGAGGACACCCAGTACTTC. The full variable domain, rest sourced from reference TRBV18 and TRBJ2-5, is NAGVMQNPRHLVRRRGQEARLRCSPMKGHSHVYWYRQLPEEGLKFMVYLQKENIIDESGMPKERFSAEFPKEGPSILRIQQVVRGDSAAYFCASSPKVSEDTQYFGPGTRLLVL.

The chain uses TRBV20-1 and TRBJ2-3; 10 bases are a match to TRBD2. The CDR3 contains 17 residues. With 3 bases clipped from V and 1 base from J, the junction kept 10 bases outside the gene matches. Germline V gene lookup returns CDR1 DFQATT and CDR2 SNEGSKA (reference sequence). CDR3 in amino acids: CSASTAGGPVGTDTQYF. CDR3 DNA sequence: TGCAGTGCTAGTACAGCGGGGGGGCCGGTTGGCACAGATACGCAGTATTTT.

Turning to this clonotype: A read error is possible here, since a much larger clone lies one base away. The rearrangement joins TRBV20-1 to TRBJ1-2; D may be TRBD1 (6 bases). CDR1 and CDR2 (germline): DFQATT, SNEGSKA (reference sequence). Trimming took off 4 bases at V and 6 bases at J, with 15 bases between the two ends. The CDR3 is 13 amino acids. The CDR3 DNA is TGCAGTGCTATGGGCCAGGGGACCGATGGCTACACCTTC. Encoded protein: CSAMGQGTDGYTF.

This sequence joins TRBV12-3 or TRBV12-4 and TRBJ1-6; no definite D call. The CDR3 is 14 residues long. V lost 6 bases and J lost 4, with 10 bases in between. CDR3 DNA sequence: TGTGCCAGCAGCCAGCGCGTTTATAATTCACCCCTCCACTTT. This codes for CASSQRVYNSPLHF.

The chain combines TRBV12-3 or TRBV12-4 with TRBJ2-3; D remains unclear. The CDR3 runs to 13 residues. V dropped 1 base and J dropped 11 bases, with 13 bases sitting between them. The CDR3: CASSLGGKNMQYF. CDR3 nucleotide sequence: TGTGCCAGCAGTTTAGGAGGAAAGAATATGCAGTATTTT.

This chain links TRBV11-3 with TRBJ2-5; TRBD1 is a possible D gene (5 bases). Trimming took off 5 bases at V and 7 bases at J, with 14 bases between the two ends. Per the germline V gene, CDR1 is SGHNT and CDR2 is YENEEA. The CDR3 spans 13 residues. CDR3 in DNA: TGTGCCAGCAGCACCATTCCGGACATGACCCAGTACTTC. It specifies CASSTIPDMTQYF.

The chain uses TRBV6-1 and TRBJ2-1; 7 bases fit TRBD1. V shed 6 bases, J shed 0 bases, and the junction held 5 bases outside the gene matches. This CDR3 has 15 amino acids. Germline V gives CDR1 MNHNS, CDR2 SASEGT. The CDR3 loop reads CASRPTGVSYNEQFF. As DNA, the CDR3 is TGTGCCAGCAGACCCACAGGGGTCTCCTACAATGAGCAGTTCTTC.

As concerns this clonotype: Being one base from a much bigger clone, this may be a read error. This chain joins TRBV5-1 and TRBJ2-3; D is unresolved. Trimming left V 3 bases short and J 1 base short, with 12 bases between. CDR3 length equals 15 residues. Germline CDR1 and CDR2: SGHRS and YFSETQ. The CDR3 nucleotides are TGCGCCAGCAGCTGGATGACACCTTGCACAGATACGCAGTATTTT. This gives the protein CASSWMTPCTDTQYF. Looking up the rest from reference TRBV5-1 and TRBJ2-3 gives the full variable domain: KAGVTQTPRYLIKTRGQQVTLSCSPISGHRSVSWYQQTPGQGLQFLFEYFSETQRNKGNFPGRFSGRQFSNSRSEMNVSTLELGDSALYLCASSWMTPCTDTQYFGPGTRLTVL.